A selection of T cell receptor beta chains follows, all from one sample in a study of OX40 agonist ivuxolimab in advanced cancers. Profiling relied on immunoSEQ multiplex PCR, and the TCRdb table lists in-frame clones only, not all of them. Of about 60,000 clones in the sample, about 87% were seen once. The material sequenced was CD4+ or CD8+ T cells sorted from blood, taken in a trial of the OX40 agonist ivuxolimab. These receptors were taken from an adult with an advanced solid tumor such as melanoma, head and neck, liver or kidney cancer. The CDR3 runs from the conserved cysteine through the conserved F or W. Each record gives: J gene, D gene, clone size, V gene, CDR3 DNA, CDR3 protein. A D gene is named only where the DNA matches it firmly. The size of a clone is reported for some rows only, either as once, few or many, or as a class for expanded clones.

>TRBJ2-2|.|.|TRBV7-9
TGTGCCAGCAATGAGCTCGCGAACACCGGGGAGCTGTTTTTT
CASNELANTGELFF
>TRBJ1-3|TRBD1|.|TRBV11-2
TGTGCCAGCAGCTGGGGGACAGAGTCTGGAAACACCATATATTTT
CASSWGTESGNTIYF
>TRBJ2-7|.|.|TRBV15
TGTGCCACCAGTCTAGACTCTCGGGGCCCCTACGAGCAGTACTTC
CATSLDSRGPYEQYF
>TRBJ2-3|TRBD2|.|TRBV28
TGTGCCAGCAGTTCCCAAGGGGAGGGAAGCACGCAGTATTTT
CASSSQGEGSTQYF
>TRBJ2-7|TRBD1|.|TRBV5-4
TGTGCCAGCAGCTTGACAGGGGTCGAGCAGTACTTC
CASSLTGVEQYF
>TRBJ2-1|TRBD2|once|TRBV10-1
TGCGCCAGCTCTAGCGGGAGCACCTACAATGAGCAGTTCTTC
CASSSGSTYNEQFF
>TRBJ1-5|.|.|TRBV7-9
TGTGCCAGCAGCCGCAGCGACGGGACCAATCAGCCCCAGCATTTT
CASSRSDGTNQPQHF
>TRBJ1-5|TRBD1|once|TRBV25-1
TGTGCCAGCGGGAACGTACAGGGGACCAATCAGCCCCAGCATTTT
CASGNVQGTNQPQHF
>TRBJ2-1|TRBD2|.|TRBV7-6
TGTGCCAGCAGCTTAGTTGCGGGAGTCGTCAATGAGCAGTTCTTC
CASSLVAGVVNEQFF
>TRBJ1-1|TRBD1|.|TRBV2
TGTGCCAGCAGTGGACAGGGAATAGAAGCTTTCTTT
CASSGQGIEAFF
>TRBJ2-2|.|once|TRBV7-8
TGTGCCAGCAGCGTAGTGACGGTGAACACCGGGGAGCTGTTTTTT
CASSVVTVNTGELFF
>TRBJ2-3|.|.|TRBV2
TGTGCCAGTAAGCAGGGTGTTGGCACAGATACGCAGTATTTT
CASKQGVGTDTQYF
>TRBJ1-2|TRBD1|.|TRBV7-8
TGTGCCAGCAGCTCAGAGGACAGGATAGTTAACTATGGCTACACCTTC
CASSSEDRIVNYGYTF
>TRBJ2-3|TRBD2|few|TRBV7-3
TGTGCCAGCAGCTCCAGCGGGAGTGGGGCAGATACGCAGTATTTT
CASSSSGSGADTQYF
>TRBJ1-3|.|once|TRBV27
TGTGCCAGCAGTTTCGAGGGAGGGCTTGGAAACACCATATATTTT
CASSFEGGLGNTIYF
>TRBJ2-5|.|few|TRBV13
TGTGCCAGCAGCTTAAAGGGGGATGAATTAGAGACCCAGTACTTC
CASSLKGDELETQYF
>TRBJ1-2|.|once|TRBV30
TGTGCCTGGAGCCAGCCCGGGACGACTAACTATGGCTACACCTTC
CAWSQPGTTNYGYTF
>TRBJ2-3|TRBD1|.|TRBV7-9
TGTGCCAGCAGCTTGACAGGGGGCACAGATACGCAGTATTTT
CASSLTGGTDTQYF
>TRBJ2-6|.|.|TRBV30
TGTGCCTGGAGGGTACAGGGGGCCAACGTCCTGACTTTC
CAWRVQGANVLTF
>TRBJ2-5|.|.|TRBV28
TGTGCCAGCAGTCCCTCCGGGACCGGCGCCCAGTACTTC
CASSPSGTGAQYF
>TRBJ1-1|.|.|TRBV19
TGTGCCAGTAGCTCACCTTATTCTGAAGCTTTCTTT
CASSSPYSEAFF
>TRBJ1-1|.|.|TRBV9
TGTGCCAGCAGCCCTTCGGGGGCCGATTACACTGAAGCTTTCTTT
CASSPSGADYTEAFF
>TRBJ2-2|.|.|TRBV18
TGTGCCAGCTCACCTCCGAGTAATGTTGATGGGGAGCTGTTTTTT
CASSPPSNVDGELFF
>TRBJ2-3|TRBD1|.|TRBV4-2
TGTGCCAGCAGCCAAGATAGCGGACAGGGAAGTTCGCAGTATTTT
CASSQDSGQGSSQYF
>TRBJ2-1|TRBD2|.|TRBV6-5
TGTGCCAGCAGTCGCAGCGGGAACTCCTACAATGAGCAGTTCTTC
CASSRSGNSYNEQFF
>TRBJ2-2|.|.|TRBV4-3
TGCGCCAGCAGCCCAGCGAACACCGGGGAGCTGTTTTTT
CASSPANTGELFF
>TRBJ1-5|TRBD1|.|TRBV6-5
TGTGCCAGCAGGCCGGGACAGGGACTCGATCAGCCCCAGCATTTT
CASRPGQGLDQPQHF
>TRBJ1-1|.|.|TRBV19
TGTGCCAGTAGTATAGGAATTGCGAACACTGAAGCTTTCTTT
CASSIGIANTEAFF
>TRBJ2-7|TRBD2|.|TRBV2
TGTGCCAGCAGTGAACGGACTAGCGGGAGGAGGCGCTCCTACGAGCAGTACTTC
CASSERTSGRRRSYEQYF
>TRBJ2-3|.|.|TRBV14
TGTGCCAGCAGCCAAGAGTCGGCTTCCTACACAGATACGCAGTATTTT
CASSQESASYTDTQYF
>TRBJ2-2|TRBD2|.|TRBV5-1
TGCGCCAGCACCACTAGCGGGGGACCCACCGGGGAGCTGTTTTTT
CASTTSGGPTGELFF
>TRBJ1-2|.|.|TRBV4-3
TGCGCCAGCAGCCAAGAGGATTGGAGGGGGGCCTATGGCTACACCTTC
CASSQEDWRGAYGYTF
>TRBJ2-2|TRBD1|.|TRBV7-6
TGTGCCAGCAGCATCGGACAGGGGGGGACCGGGGAGCTGTTTTTT
CASSIGQGGTGELFF
>TRBJ1-3|.|once|TRBV5-6
TGTGCCAGCAATCCGGGGGGGCCGAGCTCTGGAAACACCATATATTTT
CASNPGGPSSGNTIYF
>TRBJ1-2|TRBD1|.|TRBV29-1
TGCAGCGTTGGACCGGGACAGACTATCTATGGCTACACCTTC
CSVGPGQTIYGYTF
>TRBJ2-1|TRBD2|.|TRBV25-1
TGTGCCAGCAGTGAGTTGACTAGCGGGAGGTCAAGTGAGCAGTTCTTC
CASSELTSGRSSEQFF
>TRBJ1-2|.|.|TRBV10-3
TGTGCCATCAGTGAGTCGGTGCCAGGGAACTATGGCTACACCTTC
CAISESVPGNYGYTF
>TRBJ1-4|TRBD1|.|TRBV7-9
TGTGCCAGCAGCGGACAGGGTGAAAAACTGTTTTTT
CASSGQGEKLFF